This T cell receptor beta chain was identified during a study of cytomegalovirus exposure and HLA in healthy donors. Germline V gives CDR1 SNHLY, CDR2 FYNNEI. The CDR3 has 16 residues. The V and J ends lost 4 bases and 4 bases respectively, with 16 bases between them. Amplification used 60 Vbeta primers and 13 Jbeta primers. Sequencing was performed with immunoSEQ multiplex PCR; in TCRdb, only in-frame clones are kept and a portion is missing. The sample lists 200,000 to 250,000 clones, approximately 84% occurring once. Each of the donors was a healthy bone marrow donor. Although they were nominally healthy when sampled, donors likely had unrecorded immune exposures.

The chain recombines TRBV2 with TRBJ2-2; D might be TRBD1 (6 bases). The clonotype originates from a woman aged 40-49 years in good health and CMV-seronegative. The sequencing sample was made of PBMCs. This CDR3 is CASSVHGQSGTGELFF. The DNA of the CDR3 is TGTGCCAGCAGTGTACACGGACAGTCGGGCACCGGGGAGCTGTTTTTT. The whole variable domain, filled in from reference TRBV2 and TRBJ2-2, reads EPEVTQTPSHQVTQMGQEVILRCVPISNHLYFYWYRQILGQKVEFLVSFYNNEISEKSEIFDDQFSVERPDGSNFTLKIRSTKLEDSAMYFCASSVHGQSGTGELFFGEGSRLTVL.